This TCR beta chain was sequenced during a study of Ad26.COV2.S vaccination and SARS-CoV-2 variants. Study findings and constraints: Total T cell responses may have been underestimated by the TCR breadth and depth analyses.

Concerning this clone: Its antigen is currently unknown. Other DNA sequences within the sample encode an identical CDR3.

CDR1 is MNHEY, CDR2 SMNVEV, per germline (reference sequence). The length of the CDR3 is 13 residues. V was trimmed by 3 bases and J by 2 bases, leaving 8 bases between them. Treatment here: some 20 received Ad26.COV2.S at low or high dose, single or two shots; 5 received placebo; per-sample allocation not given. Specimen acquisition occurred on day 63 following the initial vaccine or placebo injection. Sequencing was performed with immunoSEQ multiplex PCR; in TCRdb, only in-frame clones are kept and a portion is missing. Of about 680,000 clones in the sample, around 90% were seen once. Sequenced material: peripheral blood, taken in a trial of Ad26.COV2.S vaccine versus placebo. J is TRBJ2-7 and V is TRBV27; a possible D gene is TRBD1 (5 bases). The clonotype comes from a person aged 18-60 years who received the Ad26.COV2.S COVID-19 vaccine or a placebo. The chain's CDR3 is CASSFDRAYEQYF. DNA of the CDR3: TGTGCCAGCAGTTTCGACAGAGCCTACGAGCAGTACTTC.